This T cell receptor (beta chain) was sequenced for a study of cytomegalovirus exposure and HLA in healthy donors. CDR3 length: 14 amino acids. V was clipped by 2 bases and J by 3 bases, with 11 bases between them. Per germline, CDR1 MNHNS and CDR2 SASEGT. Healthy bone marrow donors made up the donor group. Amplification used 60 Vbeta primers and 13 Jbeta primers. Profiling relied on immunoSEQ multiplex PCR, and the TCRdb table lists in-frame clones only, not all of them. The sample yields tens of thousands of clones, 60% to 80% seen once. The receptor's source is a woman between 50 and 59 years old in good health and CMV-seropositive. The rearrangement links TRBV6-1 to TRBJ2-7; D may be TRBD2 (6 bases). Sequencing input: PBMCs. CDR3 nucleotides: TGTGCCAGCAGTGAATCAGCGGGCTACTACGAGCAGTACTTC. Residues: CASSESAGYYEQYF.